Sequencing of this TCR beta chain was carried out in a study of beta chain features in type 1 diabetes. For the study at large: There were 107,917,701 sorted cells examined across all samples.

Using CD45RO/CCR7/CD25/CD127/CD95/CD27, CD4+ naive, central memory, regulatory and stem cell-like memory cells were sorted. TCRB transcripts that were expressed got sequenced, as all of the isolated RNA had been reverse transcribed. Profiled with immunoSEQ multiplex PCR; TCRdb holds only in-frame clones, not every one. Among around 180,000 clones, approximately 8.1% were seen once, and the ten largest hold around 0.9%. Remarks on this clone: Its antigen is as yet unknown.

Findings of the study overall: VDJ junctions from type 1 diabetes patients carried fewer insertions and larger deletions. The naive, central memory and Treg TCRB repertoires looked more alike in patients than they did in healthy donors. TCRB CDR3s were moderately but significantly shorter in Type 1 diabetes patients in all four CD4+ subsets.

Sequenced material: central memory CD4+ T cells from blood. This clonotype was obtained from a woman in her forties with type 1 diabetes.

CDR3 region: CASSQFSSSRGSNEQFF. DNA for the CDR3: TGCGCCAGCAGCCAATTTTCTAGCTCCCGAGGGTCCAATGAGCAGTTCTTC. The chain employs TRBV4-3 and TRBJ2-1; maybe TRBD2 (5 bases). Germline V lookup: CDR1 LGHNA, CDR2 YSLEER. The CDR3 length is 17 residues. Trimming stripped 2 bases from V and 6 bases from J, with 20 bases between.